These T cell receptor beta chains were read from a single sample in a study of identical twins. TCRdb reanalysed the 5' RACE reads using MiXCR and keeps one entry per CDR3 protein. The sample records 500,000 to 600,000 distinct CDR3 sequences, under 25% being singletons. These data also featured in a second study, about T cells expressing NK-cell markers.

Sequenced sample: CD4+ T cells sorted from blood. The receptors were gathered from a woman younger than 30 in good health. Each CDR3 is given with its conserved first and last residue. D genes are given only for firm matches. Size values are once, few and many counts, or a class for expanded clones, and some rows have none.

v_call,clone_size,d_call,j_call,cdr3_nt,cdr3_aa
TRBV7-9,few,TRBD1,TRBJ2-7,TGTGCCAGCAGCCACGAAAACACAGGGGTAGGGCAGTACTTC,CASSHENTGVGQYF
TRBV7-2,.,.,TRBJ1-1,TGTGCCAGCAGCTTAGTACAGGGAAGTGAAGCTTTCTTT,CASSLVQGSEAFF
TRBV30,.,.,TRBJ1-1,TGTGCCTGGAGGGCAAAAAGGAGAAACACTGAAGCTTTCTTT,CAWRAKRRNTEAFF
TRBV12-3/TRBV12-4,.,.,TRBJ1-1,TGTGCCAGCCGTCGATCGGACAGCAACACTGAAGCTTTCTTT,CASRRSDSNTEAFF
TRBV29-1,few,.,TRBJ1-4,TGCAGCGTTACCGGGACTAATGAAAAACTGTTTTTT,CSVTGTNEKLFF
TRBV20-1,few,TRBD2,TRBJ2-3,TGCAGTGCTAGCGGAGCGGGGGTCACAGATACGCAGTATTTT,CSASGAGVTDTQYF
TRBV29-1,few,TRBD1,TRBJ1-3,TGCAGCGTCACAACGACAGGGGGCCGAAACACCATATATTTT,CSVTTTGGRNTIYF
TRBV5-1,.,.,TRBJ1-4,TGCGCCAGCAGCTTGGCCGTGGAGCAAAAACTGTTTTTT,CASSLAVEQKLFF
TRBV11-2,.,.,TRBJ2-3,TGTGCCAGCAGCCGTGAGGGGGGGGTTGCAGATACGCAGTATTTT,CASSREGGVADTQYF
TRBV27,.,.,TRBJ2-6,TGTGCCAGCAGATCCACAGGGACAGGGGCCAACGTCCTGACTTTC,CASRSTGTGANVLTF